The clone carrying this TCR beta chain was seen only a few times. The second PCR ran 7 to 11 cycles with a sample-barcoded 5' primer and J-beta primers. The template-switch adaptor was a 5' adaptor with 12 random nucleotides. It tagged each cDNA molecule. TCRdb reprocessed the 5' RACE reads via MiXCR and lists one record per CDR3 protein. The sample comprises 730,000 or so distinct CDR3 sequences, roughly 47% of which are singletons, and around a fifth rests with the top ten. This sample is drawn from a study of blood T cells in healthy people across ages. The V end lost 0 bases, the J end lost 7 bases, and 16 bases lay between the germline ends. This CDR3 has 16 amino acids. In germline, CDR1 is SGHTA, CDR2 FQGTGA.

This sequence joins TRBV7-3 and TRBJ2-1, with D possibly matching TRBD2 (6 bases). Sequences were obtained from blood. This receptor was identified in a woman aged 60-70 years in good health. CDR3 sequence reads: CASSLTGRGSGNEQFF. The CDR3 nucleotides are TGTGCCAGCAGCTTAACGGGGCGGGGTTCAGGAAATGAGCAGTTCTTC.